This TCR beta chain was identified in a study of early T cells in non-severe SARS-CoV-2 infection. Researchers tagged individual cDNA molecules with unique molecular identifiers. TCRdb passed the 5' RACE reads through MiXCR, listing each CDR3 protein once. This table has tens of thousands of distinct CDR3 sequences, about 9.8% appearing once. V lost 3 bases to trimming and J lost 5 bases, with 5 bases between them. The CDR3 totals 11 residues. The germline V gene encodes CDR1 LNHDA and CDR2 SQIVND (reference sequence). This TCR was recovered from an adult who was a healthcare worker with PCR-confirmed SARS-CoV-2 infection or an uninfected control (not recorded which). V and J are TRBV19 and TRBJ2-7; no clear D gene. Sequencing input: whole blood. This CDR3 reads CASSIADEQYF. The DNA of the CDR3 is TGTGCCAGTAGTATCGCGGACGAGCAGTACTTC.